Shown below are 8 T cell receptor beta chains from a single sample sequenced in a study of patients and donors after allogeneic stem cell transplantation. TCRdb reanalysed the RT-PCR reads using MiXCR and keeps one entry per CDR3 protein. The sample holds tens of thousands of distinct CDR3 sequences, around 33% seen once. Sequenced material: blood, either unsorted or a sorted T cell fraction (not recorded which). All receptors derive from a human donor who was either an allogeneic HSCT recipient or a stem cell or donor lymphocyte infusion donor (not recorded which). It is not recorded whose cells these are; they may come from a transplant donor.

This clonotype was seen more than once but under ten times. The rearrangement joins TRBV24-1 to TRBJ1-2; 9 bases map to TRBD1. V trimming: 6 bases; J trimming: 4 bases; junction bases outside the gene matches: 11. Germline assignment: CDR1 KGHDR and CDR2 SFDVKD. The CDR3 is 16 residues long. CDR3 in amino acids: CATSNTGGPRPYGYTF. CDR3 nucleotide sequence: TGTGCCACCAGTAATACAGGGGGCCCGCGCCCCTATGGCTACACCTTC.

The chain employs TRBV15 and TRBJ2-3; tentatively, D is TRBD2 (6 bases). Germline assignment: CDR1 LNHNV and CDR2 YYDKDF (reference sequence). The V end lost 1 base, the J end lost 6 bases, and 14 bases lay between the germline ends. The CDR3 has 15 residues. The CDR3 loop is CATSRVVTSEDTQYF. CDR3 DNA: TGTGCCACCAGCAGAGTTGTGACTAGTGAGGATACGCAGTATTTT.

This chain joins TRBV10-3 and TRBJ1-2; perhaps TRBD1 as D (6 bases). The length of the CDR3 is 12 residues. Trimming pared 10 bases from V and 4 bases from J, leaving 13 bases between. Looked up from germline, CDR1 is ENHRY and CDR2 is SYGVKD. For the CDR3, the DNA is TGTGCCAGCACAGGGATTACCTATGGCTACACCTTC. Translation: CASTGITYGYTF.

The chain combines TRBV4-2 with TRBJ2-3; 12 nucleotides line up with TRBD2. CDR1 and CDR2 from the germline V gene are LGHNA and YNFKEQ. The CDR3 has 17 amino acids. Trimming took 2 bases from V and 6 from J; bases not matched to a gene: 9. The CDR3 DNA sequence: TGTGCCAGCAGCCAAATCCTAGCGGGGGGGCCTTCGGATACGCAGTATTTT. It translates to CASSQILAGGPSDTQYF.

This clonotype was detected only a few times. This chain links TRBV20-1 with TRBJ1-5; D remains ambiguous. With 5 bases removed from V and 7 bases from J, the gap between germline ends came to 6 bases. Germline CDR1 DFQATT, CDR2 SNEGSKA (reference sequence). The CDR3 has 10 amino acids. CDR3 nucleotides: TGCAGTGCTGTAGGGCAGCCCCAGCATTTT. Encoded protein: CSAVGQPQHF.

The chain combines TRBV7-8 with TRBJ1-5; D remains ambiguous. Trimming left V 4 bases short and J 6 bases short, with 16 bases between. This CDR3 is built from 15 residues. Germline V gene data show CDR1 as SGHVS and CDR2 as FQNEAQ. The DNA of the CDR3 is TGTGCCAGCAGCTCCTTTCCGGGCGAAGGTCAGCCCCAGCATTTT. It is translated as CASSSFPGEGQPQHF. The entire variable domain, with the rest obtained from reference TRBV7-8 and TRBJ1-5, is as follows: GAGVSQSPRYKVAKRGQDVALRCDPISGHVSLFWYQQALGQGPEFLTYFQNEAQLDKSGLPSDRFFAERPEGSVSTLKIQRTQQEDSAVYLCASSSFPGEGQPQHFGDGTRLSIL.

The gene calls are TRBV18 and TRBJ1-1, with no clear D. This CDR3 comprises 14 residues. V lost 3 bases and J lost 0, with 8 bases in between. Germline values: CDR1 KGHSH, CDR2 LQKENI. CDR3: CASSPQAMNTEAFF. Here the CDR3 DNA reads TGTGCCAGCTCACCCCAGGCTATGAACACTGAAGCTTTCTTT.

The rearrangement links TRBV5-4 to TRBJ1-1; D is perhaps TRBD1 (6 bases). V lost 4 bases to trimming and J lost 1 base, with 17 bases between them. This CDR3 spans 16 amino acids. Per germline, CDR1 SGHNT and CDR2 YYREEE (reference sequence). CDR3 DNA: TGTGCCAGCAGCACCATCTACAGGGTCGAGAACACTGAAGCTTTCTTT. This translates into CASSTIYRVENTEAFF.